A single sample is the source of the 26 T cell receptor beta chains below, sequenced in a study of blood T cell repertoires in COVID-19. Libraries were prepared by immunoSEQ multiplex PCR; TCRdb keeps only in-frame clonotypes and omits some of them. The repertoire holds some 73,000 clones, 80% to 85% seen once, with 25% to 30% in the top ten. Sample: peripheral blood. These receptors came from a human donor in a cohort sampled during active COVID-19.

The gene calls are TRBV19 and TRBJ2-7; a weak D match, TRBD1 (5 bases). V dropped 2 bases and J dropped 3 bases, with 14 bases sitting between them. Germline V lookup: CDR1 LNHDA, CDR2 SQIVND (reference sequence). CDR3 length equals 15 residues. The DNA of the CDR3 is TGTGCCAGTAGTATACTGCAGGGCGCAATCTACGAGCAGTACTTC. This codes for CASSILQGAIYEQYF.

The V and J genes are TRBV7-8 and TRBJ1-4; 7 bases agree with TRBD1. The CDR3 extends over 13 amino acids. J gave up 11 bases and V 4 bases, and 7 bases lay outside the gene matches. Per germline, CDR1 SGHVS and CDR2 FQNEAQ. CDR3 amino acids: CASSSPDRNKLFF. CDR3 DNA: TGTGCCAGCAGCTCACCGGACAGGAACAAACTGTTTTTT.

The V call is TRBV19, the J call TRBJ2-5; 7 nucleotides line up with TRBD1. This CDR3 region has 14 residues. Trimming removed 6 bases from V and 1 base from J; junction bases left unmatched: 5. Germline values: CDR1 LNHDA, CDR2 SQIVND (reference sequence). The CDR3 spells CASRMTGLQETQYF. CDR3 DNA sequence: TGTGCCAGTAGGATGACAGGGCTCCAAGAGACCCAGTACTTC.

V and J are TRBV9 and TRBJ2-7; 9 bases are a match to TRBD2. The length of the CDR3 is 15 residues. Germline trimming cut 5 bases from V and 2 bases from J; bases unmatched to any gene: 8. The germline gives CDR1 SGDLS, CDR2 YYNGEE. CDR3 sequence (DNA): TGTGCCAGCAGTTGGGGACTAGCCCTTACCTACGAGCAGTACTTC. It codes for CASSWGLALTYEQYF. Combining the CDR3 with reference TRBV9 and TRBJ2-7 gives the whole variable domain DSGVTQTPKHLITATGQRVTLRCSPRSGDLSVYWYQQSLDQGLQFLIQYYNGEERAKGNILERFSAQQFPDLHSELNLSSLELGDSALYFCASSWGLALTYEQYFGPGTRLTVT.

CDR3 sequence (DNA): TGTGCCAGCAGTTTAGGGGGGGGCGCTAGGCCCCAGCATTTT. Translated, it gives CASSLGGGARPQHF. The chain has TRBV27 and TRBJ1-5, with D tentatively TRBD1 (6 bases). Germline CDR1 and CDR2: MNHEY and SMNVEV (reference sequence). Trimming removed 2 bases from V and 9 bases from J, with 14 bases in between. The CDR3 runs 14 residues.

The gene calls are TRBV6-5 and TRBJ1-2; TRBD1 might be the D (5 bases). The germline V gene has CDR1 MNHEY and CDR2 SVGAGI. The length of the CDR3 is 14 residues. V was cut by 6 bases and J by 0 bases, with 11 bases left in between. The CDR3 DNA sequence: TGTGCCAGCAGAATGGAGGGACCTAACTATGGCTACACCTTC. Translated, it gives CASRMEGPNYGYTF.

This rearrangement joins TRBV11-2 to TRBJ2-1, with D perhaps matching TRBD1 (5 bases). V lost 4 bases and J 5 bases, leaving 12 bases between the germline ends. This CDR3 region has 14 residues. CDR1 SGHAT and CDR2 FQNNGV come from the germline V gene. The CDR3 spells CASSSGARDNEQFF. The CDR3, as DNA: TGTGCCAGCAGCTCCGGCGCCAGGGACAATGAGCAGTTCTTC.

CDR3 DNA sequence: TGTGCCAGCAGCTCCAACGGGGGGCGGGAGACCCAGTACTTC. It codes for CASSSNGGRETQYF. This chain connects TRBV13 to TRBJ2-5; maybe TRBD2 (7 bases). The CDR3 is made up of 14 amino acids. V shed 4 bases and J shed 5 bases, with 14 bases lying between them. Germline V CDR1 and CDR2: PRHDT, FYEKMQ (reference sequence).

V is TRBV4-3 and J is TRBJ1-1; D gene ambiguous. V was clipped by 2 bases and J by 2 bases, with 6 bases between them. CDR1 is LGHNA and CDR2 is YSLEER in the germline V gene. The length of the CDR3 is 13 residues. The CDR3 DNA reads as TGCGCCAGCAGCCAAAGAGGTAACACTGAAGCTTTCTTT. Protein sequence: CASSQRGNTEAFF.

The genes are TRBV12-3 or TRBV12-4 and TRBJ2-7, with D uncertain. The CDR3 has 13 amino acids. Trimming stripped 2 bases from V and 6 bases from J, with 11 bases between. The CDR3 here is CASSLPPAFEQYF. In DNA form, the CDR3 reads TGTGCCAGCAGTTTACCCCCCGCGTTCGAGCAGTACTTC.

The chain uses TRBV6-5 and TRBJ1-1; 11 bases align to TRBD1. Trimming cost V 6 bases and J 0 bases; bases outside gene matches: 3. CDR1 is MNHEY and CDR2 is SVGAGI in the germline V gene. This CDR3 has 15 residues. The DNA for the CDR3 is TGTGCCAGCAGGAGGACAGGGGGCTTGAACACTGAAGCTTTCTTT. Translation gives CASRRTGGLNTEAFF.

This sequence joins TRBV9 and TRBJ1-6; possible D gene TRBD1, 5 bases. V lost 2 bases and J lost 7, with 10 bases in between. This CDR3 is 14 amino acids long. The germline gives CDR1 SGDLS, CDR2 YYNGEE. The CDR3 here is CASSVGGMNSPLHF. In nucleotides, the CDR3 is TGTGCCAGCAGCGTTGGGGGGATGAATTCACCCCTCCACTTT.

The V and J genes are TRBV5-4 and TRBJ2-1, with 7 bases matching TRBD1. Per germline, CDR1 SGHNT and CDR2 YYREEE (reference sequence). V was clipped by 0 bases and J by 6 bases; unmatched bases: 9. The CDR3 is made up of 16 amino acids. The chain's CDR3 is CASSLEGTVRFNEQFF. CDR3 coding DNA: TGTGCCAGCAGCTTGGAAGGGACAGTACGATTCAATGAGCAGTTCTTC. The variable domain in full, completed from reference TRBV5-4 and TRBJ2-1, reads ETGVTQSPTHLIKTRGQQVTLRCSSQSGHNTVSWYQQALGQGPQFIFQYYREEENGRGNFPPRFSGLQFPNYSSELNVNALELDDSALYLCASSLEGTVRFNEQFFGPGTRLTVL.

The chain joins TRBV19 to TRBJ2-6; 9 nucleotides match TRBD1. The CDR3 contains 18 residues. Germline V gene sequence: CDR1 LNHDA, CDR2 SQIVND (reference sequence). Losses at the gene ends were 6 bases for V and 1 base for J; bases not matched to a gene: 10. CDR3 amino acids: CASSSGGTGQSGANVLTF. The CDR3 DNA sequence: TGTGCCAGTAGCTCAGGAGGGACAGGGCAATCTGGGGCCAACGTCCTGACTTTC.

V and J are TRBV12-5 and TRBJ1-2, with a tentative D call TRBD1 (6 bases). Trimming left V 7 bases short and J 2 bases short, with 17 bases between. The CDR3 consists of 15 residues. Germline CDR1 is LGHNT and CDR2 is FRNRAP. The CDR3 DNA follows: TGTGCTAGTGACCCGCCTCAGGGGATAAACTATGGCTACACCTTC. Translating gives CASDPPQGINYGYTF.

The chain is built from TRBV3-1 (or the pseudogene TRBV3-2) and TRBJ2-5, with D unclear. Germline CDR1 and CDR2: LGHDT and YNNKEL (reference sequence). This CDR3 is built from 13 residues. Trimming left V 2 bases short and J 7 bases short, with 11 bases between. The CDR3 spells CASSQKRRGTQYF. In DNA, the CDR3 is TGTGCCAGCAGCCAAAAGCGACGCGGGACCCAGTACTTC.

The chain carries TRBV6-5 and TRBJ1-2; D perhaps matches TRBD1 (5 bases). Germline CDR1 reads MNHEY; CDR2 reads SVGAGI. V was trimmed by 0 bases and J by 0 bases, leaving 11 bases between them. CDR3 size: 16 residues. This CDR3 reads CASSYSGALTNYGYTF. CDR3 DNA: TGTGCCAGCAGTTACTCAGGGGCGCTTACTAACTATGGCTACACCTTC.

The V gene is TRBV7-9, the J gene TRBJ2-3, with D hard to call. The germline CDR1 and CDR2 sequences are SEHNR and FQNEAQ (reference sequence). Trimming pared 0 bases from V and 1 base from J, leaving 14 bases between. The CDR3 sequence is 17 residues long. The CDR3 DNA is TGTGCCAGCAGCTTAGCGCACAGCACGTGGGGCACAGATACGCAGTATTTT. Translation: CASSLAHSTWGTDTQYF.

The chain carries TRBV6-5 and TRBJ2-7; D perhaps matches TRBD1 (6 bases). The CDR3 runs to 13 residues. The germline V gene encodes CDR1 MNHEY and CDR2 SVGAGI. Trimming removed 0 bases at V and 4 bases at J, with 7 bases between. CDR3 loop: CASSYSGAYEQYF. CDR3 nucleotide sequence: TGTGCCAGCAGTTACTCGGGGGCGTACGAGCAGTACTTC.

V is TRBV18 and J is TRBJ1-1; D ambiguous. CDR3 length: 13 amino acids. The V and J ends lost 2 bases and 0 bases respectively, with 4 bases between them. The germline V gene encodes CDR1 KGHSH and CDR2 LQKENI. The CDR3, as DNA: TGTGCCAGCTCACCAACGGTGAACACTGAAGCTTTCTTT. Translation gives CASSPTVNTEAFF.

The V and J genes are TRBV5-8 and TRBJ2-1; D gene unclear. Germline V CDR1 and CDR2: SGHTS, YDEGEE. V shed 0 bases and J shed 0 bases, with 10 bases lying between them. The CDR3 has 16 amino acids. The CDR3 region is CASSLAASYSYNEQFF. CDR3 nucleotides: TGTGCCAGCAGCTTGGCCGCCAGTTACTCCTACAATGAGCAGTTCTTC.

This clone was seen repeatedly, ten times or more. The rearrangement links TRBV5-1 to TRBJ2-5, with 8 nucleotides matching TRBD1. The germline CDR1 and CDR2 sequences are SGHRS and YFSETQ. V lost 4 bases, J lost 5 bases, and 4 bases stayed unmatched. This CDR3 is built from 13 residues. CDR3 protein: CASSQGARETQYF. For the CDR3, the DNA is TGCGCCAGCAGCCAGGGGGCACGGGAGACCCAGTACTTC.

This sequence joins TRBV5-1 and TRBJ2-7; TRBD1 might be the D (5 bases). The V and J ends lost 4 bases and 6 bases respectively, with 17 bases between them. Germline CDR1 is SGHRS and CDR2 is YFSETQ. The CDR3 consists of 14 residues. The CDR3 loop reads CASSLTQGNGEQYF. For the CDR3, the DNA is TGCGCCAGCAGCCTGACCCAGGGAAATGGCGAGCAGTACTTC. The entire variable domain, with the rest obtained from reference TRBV5-1 and TRBJ2-7, is as follows: KAGVTQTPRYLIKTRGQQVTLSCSPISGHRSVSWYQQTPGQGLQFLFEYFSETQRNKGNFPGRFSGRQFSNSRSEMNVSTLELGDSALYLCASSLTQGNGEQYFGPGTRLTVT.

The chain recombines TRBV5-1 with TRBJ2-1; TRBD2 matches at 11 bases. Germline CDR1 reads SGHRS; CDR2 reads YFSETQ. The CDR3 runs to 17 residues. The trim removed 4 bases at V and 4 bases at J, leaving 10 bases unmatched. This CDR3 is CASSNTLAGGPYNEQFF. In DNA, the CDR3 is TGCGCCAGCAGCAATACGCTAGCGGGGGGCCCGTACAATGAGCAGTTCTTC. Using reference TRBV5-1 and TRBJ2-1 for the parts outside the CDR3, the full variable domain is KAGVTQTPRYLIKTRGQQVTLSCSPISGHRSVSWYQQTPGQGLQFLFEYFSETQRNKGNFPGRFSGRQFSNSRSEMNVSTLELGDSALYLCASSNTLAGGPYNEQFFGPGTRLTVL.

V and J are TRBV6-5 and TRBJ1-1; 7 bases are shared with TRBD1. J was trimmed by 1 base and V by 6 bases; bases with no gene match: 8. Germline V gives CDR1 MNHEY, CDR2 SVGAGI. The CDR3 consists of 15 residues. The CDR3 is CASRPYRQGNTEAFF. CDR3 DNA: TGTGCCAGCAGACCCTACCGACAGGGGAACACTGAAGCTTTCTTT.

The chain has TRBV18 and TRBJ1-6; 12 bases agree with TRBD1. With V trimmed by 3 bases and J by 6 bases, 6 bases remained unmatched. The CDR3 loop spans 17 amino acids. CDR1 KGHSH and CDR2 LQKENI come from the germline V gene. CDR3 nucleotide sequence: TGTGCCAGCTCACCTGGGACAGGGGGCGGAAGTAATTCACCCCTCCACTTT. Amino acids: CASSPGTGGGSNSPLHF.